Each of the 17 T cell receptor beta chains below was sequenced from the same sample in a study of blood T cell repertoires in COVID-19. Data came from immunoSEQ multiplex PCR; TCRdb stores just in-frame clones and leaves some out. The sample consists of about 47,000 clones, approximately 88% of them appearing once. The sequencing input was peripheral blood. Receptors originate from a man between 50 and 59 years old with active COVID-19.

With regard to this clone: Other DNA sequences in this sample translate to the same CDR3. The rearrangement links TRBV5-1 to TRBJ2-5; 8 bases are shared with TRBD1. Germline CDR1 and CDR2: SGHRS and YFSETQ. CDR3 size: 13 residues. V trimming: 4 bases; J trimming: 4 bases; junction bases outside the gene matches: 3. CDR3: CASSPDRVETQYF. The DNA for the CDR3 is TGCGCCAGCAGCCCGGACAGGGTAGAGACCCAGTACTTC. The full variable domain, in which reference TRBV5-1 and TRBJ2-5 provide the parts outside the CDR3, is KAGVTQTPRYLIKTRGQQVTLSCSPISGHRSVSWYQQTPGQGLQFLFEYFSETQRNKGNFPGRFSGRQFSNSRSEMNVSTLELGDSALYLCASSPDRVETQYFGPGTRLLVL.

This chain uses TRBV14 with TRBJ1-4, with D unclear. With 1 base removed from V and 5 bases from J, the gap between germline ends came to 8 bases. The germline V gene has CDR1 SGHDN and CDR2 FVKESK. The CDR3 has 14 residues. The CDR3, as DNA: TGTGCCAGCAGCCAAGGCGTAGTGAATGAAAAACTGTTTTTT. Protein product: CASSQGVVNEKLFF.

CDR3 DNA: TGTGCCAGCCTTTTGGAATCTGGGACAGTCGGCCCCCAGCATTTT. This translates into CASLLESGTVGPQHF. The gene calls are TRBV6-5 and TRBJ1-5; 7 nucleotides align to TRBD1. Germline V gene sequence: CDR1 MNHEY, CDR2 SVGAGI. This CDR3 has 15 residues. V was pared by 8 bases and J by 10 bases, with 17 bases of the junction left unmatched.

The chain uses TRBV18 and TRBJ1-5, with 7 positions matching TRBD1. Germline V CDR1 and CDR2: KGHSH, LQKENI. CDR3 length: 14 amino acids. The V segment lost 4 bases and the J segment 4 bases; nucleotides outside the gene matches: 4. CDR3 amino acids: CASSLDRKNQPQHF. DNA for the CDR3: TGTGCCAGCTCACTGGACAGGAAAAATCAGCCCCAGCATTTT. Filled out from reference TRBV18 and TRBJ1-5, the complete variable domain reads NAGVMQNPRHLVRRRGQEARLRCSPMKGHSHVYWYRQLPEEGLKFMVYLQKENIIDESGMPKERFSAEFPKEGPSILRIQQVVRGDSAAYFCASSLDRKNQPQHFGDGTRLSIL.

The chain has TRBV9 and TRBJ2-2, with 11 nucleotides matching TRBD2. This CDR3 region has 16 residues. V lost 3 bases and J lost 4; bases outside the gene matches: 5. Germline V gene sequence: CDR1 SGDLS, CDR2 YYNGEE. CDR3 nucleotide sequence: TGTGCCAGCAGCGGGATAGCGGGGGGGATCACCGGGGAGCTGTTTTTT. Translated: CASSGIAGGITGELFF.

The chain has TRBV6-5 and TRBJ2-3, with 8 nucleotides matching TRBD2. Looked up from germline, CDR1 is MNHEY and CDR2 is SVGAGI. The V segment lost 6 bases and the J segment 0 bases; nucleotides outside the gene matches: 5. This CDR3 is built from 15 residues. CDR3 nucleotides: TGTGCCAGCAGGATTAGCGGGATGAGCACAGATACGCAGTATTTT. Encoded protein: CASRISGMSTDTQYF.

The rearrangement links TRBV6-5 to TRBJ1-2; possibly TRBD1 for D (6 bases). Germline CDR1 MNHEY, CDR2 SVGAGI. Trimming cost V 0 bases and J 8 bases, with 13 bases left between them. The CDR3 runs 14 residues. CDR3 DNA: TGTGCCAGCAGTTACTCGGGGGGGCCCCGCGGCTACACCTTC. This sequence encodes CASSYSGGPRGYTF.

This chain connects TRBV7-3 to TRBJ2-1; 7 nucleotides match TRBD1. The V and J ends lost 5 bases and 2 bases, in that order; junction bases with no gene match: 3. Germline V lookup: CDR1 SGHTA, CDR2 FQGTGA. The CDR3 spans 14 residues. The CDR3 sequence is CASSLGQAYNEQFF. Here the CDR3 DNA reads TGTGCCAGCAGCCTTGGACAGGCCTACAATGAGCAGTTCTTC.

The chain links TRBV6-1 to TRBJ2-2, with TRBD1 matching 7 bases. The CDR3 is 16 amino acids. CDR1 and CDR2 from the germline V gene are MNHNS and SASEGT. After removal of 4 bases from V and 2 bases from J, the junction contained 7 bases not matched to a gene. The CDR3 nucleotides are TGTGCCAGCAGTGCCTCCGGGACAGACAACACCGGGGAGCTGTTTTTT. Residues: CASSASGTDNTGELFF.

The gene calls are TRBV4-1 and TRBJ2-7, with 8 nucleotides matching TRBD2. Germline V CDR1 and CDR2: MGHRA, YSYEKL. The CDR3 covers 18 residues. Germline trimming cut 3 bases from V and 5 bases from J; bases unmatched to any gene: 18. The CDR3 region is CASSHQSGGSLVSHEQYF. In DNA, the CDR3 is TGCGCCAGCAGCCACCAAAGCGGGGGAAGCCTAGTTTCCCACGAGCAGTACTTC.

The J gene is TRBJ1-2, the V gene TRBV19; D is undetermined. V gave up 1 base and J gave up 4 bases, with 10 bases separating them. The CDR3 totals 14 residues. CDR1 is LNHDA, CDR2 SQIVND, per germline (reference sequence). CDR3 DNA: TGTGCCAGTAGTATAGCCAGGAAATCCTATGGCTACACCTTC. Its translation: CASSIARKSYGYTF.

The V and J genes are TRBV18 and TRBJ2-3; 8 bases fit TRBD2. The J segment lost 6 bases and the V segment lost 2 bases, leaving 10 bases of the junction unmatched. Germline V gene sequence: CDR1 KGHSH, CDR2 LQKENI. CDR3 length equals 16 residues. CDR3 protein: CASSPGSAGGGDTQYF. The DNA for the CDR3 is TGTGCCAGCTCACCAGGAAGCGCGGGAGGAGGGGATACGCAGTATTTT.

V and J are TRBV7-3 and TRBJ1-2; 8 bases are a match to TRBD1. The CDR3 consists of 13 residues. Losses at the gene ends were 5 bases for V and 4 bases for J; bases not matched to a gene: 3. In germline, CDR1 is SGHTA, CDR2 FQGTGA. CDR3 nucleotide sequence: TGTGCCAGCAGCACACAGGGGGGCTATGGCTACACCTTC. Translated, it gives CASSTQGGYGYTF.

The CDR3, as DNA: TGCGCCAGCAGCTTGGTCGACAATGGCTACACCTTC. Translation gives CASSLVDNGYTF. The rearrangement uses TRBV5-1 and TRBJ1-2; the D is unclear. The CDR3 extends over 12 amino acids. The V end was cut by 0 bases, the J end by 6 bases, with 6 bases between. Germline V lookup: CDR1 SGHRS, CDR2 YFSETQ.

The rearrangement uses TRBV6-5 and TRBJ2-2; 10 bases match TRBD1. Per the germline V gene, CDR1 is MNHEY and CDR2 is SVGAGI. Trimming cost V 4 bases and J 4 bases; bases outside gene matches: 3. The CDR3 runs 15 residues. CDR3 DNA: TGTGCCAGCAGTTTCGGACAGGGGGGCACCGGGGAGCTGTTTTTT. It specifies CASSFGQGGTGELFF.

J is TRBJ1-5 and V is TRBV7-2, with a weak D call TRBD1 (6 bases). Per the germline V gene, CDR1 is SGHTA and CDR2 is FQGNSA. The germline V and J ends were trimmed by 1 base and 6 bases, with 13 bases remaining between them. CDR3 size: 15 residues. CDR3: CASSLVSGGGQPQHF. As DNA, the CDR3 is TGTGCCAGCAGCTTAGTTTCGGGGGGCGGTCAGCCCCAGCATTTT.

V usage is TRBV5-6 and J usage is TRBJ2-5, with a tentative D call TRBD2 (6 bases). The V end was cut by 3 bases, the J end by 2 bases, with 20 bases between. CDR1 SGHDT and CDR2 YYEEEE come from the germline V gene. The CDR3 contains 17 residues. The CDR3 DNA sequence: TGTGCCAGCAGCTGGGTGGTCGCTGCGGGGAGACAAGAGACCCAGTACTTC. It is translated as CASSWVVAAGRQETQYF.